This T cell receptor (beta chain) was documented in a study of CD8+ T cells in alopecia areata. Study information: Twice a day, 5 to 10 mg of oral tofacitinib was administered to treated patients. Once tofacitinib had been taken for 6 to 18 months, 6 months off drug followed. Study findings and constraints: Normal skin's resident alphabeta T cells are also sequenced in scalp samples. Lesional scalp, notably in alopecia totalis/universalis, had clonality above that of normal scalp.

With respect to this clone: The antigen remains undetermined.

The V and J ends lost 3 bases and 1 base respectively, with 9 bases between them. This CDR3 is 14 amino acids long. The V gene's germline CDR1 is LNHDA and CDR2 SQIVND (reference sequence). Extracted RNA was reverse transcribed, and the resulting cDNA served as sequencing template. Clones were sequenced by immunoSEQ multiplex PCR, and TCRdb holds only the in-frame ones, with some missing. The sample has about 9,700 clones; around 67% are singletons. Collected material from alopecia areata patients comprised lesional scalp punch biopsies and peripheral blood. The chain is built from TRBV19 and TRBJ2-5; no clear D gene. This clonotype was sampled from a human donor with alopecia areata. The material sequenced was skin. The CDR3 region has the DNA TGTGCCAGTAGTATGGAAAACAGCCAAGAGACCCAGTACTTC. Translation gives CASSMENSQETQYF.